This TCR beta chain was sequenced during a study of OX40 agonist ivuxolimab in advanced cancers. Assay: immunoSEQ multiplex PCR; the TCRdb copy retains only in-frame clones and omits some. The sample lists 25,000 to 35,000 clones, roughly nine tenths occurring once. V was cut by 2 bases and J by 5 bases, with 16 bases left in between. The length of the CDR3 is 16 residues. Germline values: CDR1 MNHEY, CDR2 SVGAGI. This sequence originates from an adult with an advanced solid tumor such as melanoma, head and neck, liver or kidney cancer. The specimen was CD4+ or CD8+ T cells sorted from blood, collected in a trial of the OX40 agonist ivuxolimab. This chain joins TRBV6-5 and TRBJ2-1, with unresolved D. In DNA, the CDR3 is TGTGCCAGCAGTTACGTAACTTCCCTGGGCGACAATGAGCAGTTCTTC. It encodes CASSYVTSLGDNEQFF.